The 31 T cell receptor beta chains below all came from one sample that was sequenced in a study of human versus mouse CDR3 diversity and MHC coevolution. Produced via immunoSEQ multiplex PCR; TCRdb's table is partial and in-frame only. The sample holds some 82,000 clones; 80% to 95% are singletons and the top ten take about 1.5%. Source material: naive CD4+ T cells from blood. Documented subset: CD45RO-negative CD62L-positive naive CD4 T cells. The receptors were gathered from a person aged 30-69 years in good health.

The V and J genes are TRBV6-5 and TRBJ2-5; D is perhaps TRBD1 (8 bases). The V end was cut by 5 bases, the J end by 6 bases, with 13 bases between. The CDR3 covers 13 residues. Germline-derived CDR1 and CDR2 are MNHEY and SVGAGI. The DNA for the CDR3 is TGTGCCAGCAGTGGACAGGGAGGGAAGACCCAGTACTTC. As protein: CASSGQGGKTQYF.

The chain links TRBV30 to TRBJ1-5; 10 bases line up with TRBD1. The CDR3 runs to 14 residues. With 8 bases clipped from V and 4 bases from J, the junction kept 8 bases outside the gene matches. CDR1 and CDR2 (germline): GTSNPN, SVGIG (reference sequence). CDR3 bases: TGTGCCCCAGAGCGGACAGGGGGGAATCAGCCCCAGCATTTT. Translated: CAPERTGGNQPQHF.

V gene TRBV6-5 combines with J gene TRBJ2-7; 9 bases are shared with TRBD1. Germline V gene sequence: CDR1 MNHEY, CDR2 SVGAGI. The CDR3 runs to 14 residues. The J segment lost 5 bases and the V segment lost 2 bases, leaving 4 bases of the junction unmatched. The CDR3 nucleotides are TGTGCCAGCAGTTACACAGGGGGCCGGGACGAGCAGTACTTC. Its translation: CASSYTGGRDEQYF.

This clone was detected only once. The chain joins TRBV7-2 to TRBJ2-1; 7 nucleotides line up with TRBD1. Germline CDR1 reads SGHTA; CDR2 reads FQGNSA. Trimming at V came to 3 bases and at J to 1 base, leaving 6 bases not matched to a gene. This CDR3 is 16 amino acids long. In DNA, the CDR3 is TGTGCCAGCAGCTTTAGCAGGGGGTCTTCCTACAATGAGCAGTTCTTC. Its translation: CASSFSRGSSYNEQFF.

The CDR3 DNA is TGTGCCAGCAGCTTAGCAGACAGGAGGTGGGCTGAAGCTTTCTTT. Amino acids: CASSLADRRWAEAFF. This chain joins TRBV7-8 and TRBJ1-1; tentative D call: TRBD1 (6 bases). Germline-derived CDR1 and CDR2 are SGHVS and FQNEAQ. V lost 0 bases and J lost 6, with 14 bases in between. This CDR3 comprises 15 residues.

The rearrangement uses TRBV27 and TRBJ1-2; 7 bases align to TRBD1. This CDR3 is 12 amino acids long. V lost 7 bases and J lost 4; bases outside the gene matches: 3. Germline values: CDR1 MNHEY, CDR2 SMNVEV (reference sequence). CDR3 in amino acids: CASTTGSYGYTF. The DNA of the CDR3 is TGTGCCAGCACGACAGGGAGCTATGGCTACACCTTC.

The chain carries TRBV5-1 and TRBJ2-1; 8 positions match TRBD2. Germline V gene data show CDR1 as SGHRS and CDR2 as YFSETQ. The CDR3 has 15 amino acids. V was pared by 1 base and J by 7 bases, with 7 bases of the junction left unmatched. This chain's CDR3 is CASSLSSGGRNEQFF. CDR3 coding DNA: TGCGCCAGCAGCTTGTCGAGCGGGGGTCGGAATGAGCAGTTCTTC. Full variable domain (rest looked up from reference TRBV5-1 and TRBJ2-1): KAGVTQTPRYLIKTRGQQVTLSCSPISGHRSVSWYQQTPGQGLQFLFEYFSETQRNKGNFPGRFSGRQFSNSRSEMNVSTLELGDSALYLCASSLSSGGRNEQFFGPGTRLTVL.

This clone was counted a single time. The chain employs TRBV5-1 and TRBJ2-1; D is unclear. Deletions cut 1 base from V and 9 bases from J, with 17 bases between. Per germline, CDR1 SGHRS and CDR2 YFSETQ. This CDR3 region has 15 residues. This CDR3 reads CASSLPTLDRGEQFF. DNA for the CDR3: TGCGCCAGCAGCTTGCCCACCTTAGACCGAGGTGAGCAGTTCTTC.

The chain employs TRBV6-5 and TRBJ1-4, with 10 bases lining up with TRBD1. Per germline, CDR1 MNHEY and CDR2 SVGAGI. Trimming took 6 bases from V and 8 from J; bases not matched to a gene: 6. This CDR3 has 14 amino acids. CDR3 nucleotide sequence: TGTGCCAGCAGACGGACAGGGGGTAGCGAAAAACTGTTTTTT. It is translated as CASRRTGGSEKLFF.

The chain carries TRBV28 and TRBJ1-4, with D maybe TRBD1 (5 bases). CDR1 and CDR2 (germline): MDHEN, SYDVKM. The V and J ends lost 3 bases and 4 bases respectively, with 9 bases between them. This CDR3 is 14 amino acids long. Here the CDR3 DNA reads TGTGCCAGCAGTTTGGGAGGGGTTAATGAAAAACTGTTTTTT. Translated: CASSLGGVNEKLFF.

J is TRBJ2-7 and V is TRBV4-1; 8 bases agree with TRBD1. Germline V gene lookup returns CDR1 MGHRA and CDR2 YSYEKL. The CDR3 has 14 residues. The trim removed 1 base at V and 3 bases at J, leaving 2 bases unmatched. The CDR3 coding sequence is TGCGCCAGCAGCCAAGCAGACAGGGGCTACGAGCAGTACTTC. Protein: CASSQADRGYEQYF.

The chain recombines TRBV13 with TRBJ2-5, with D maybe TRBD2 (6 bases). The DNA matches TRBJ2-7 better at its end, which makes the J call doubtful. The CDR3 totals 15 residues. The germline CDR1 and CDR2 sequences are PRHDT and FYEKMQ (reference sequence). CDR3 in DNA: TGTGCCACCCGGGGCTCCGGGGGAAGGTCGTACGAGCAGTACTTC. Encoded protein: CATRGSGGRSYEQYF.

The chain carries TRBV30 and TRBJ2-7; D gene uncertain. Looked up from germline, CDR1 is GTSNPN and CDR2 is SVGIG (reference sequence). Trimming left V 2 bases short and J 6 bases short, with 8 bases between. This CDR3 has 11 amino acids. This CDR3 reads CAWSPSSEQYF. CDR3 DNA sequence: TGTGCCTGGAGTCCGAGCTCCGAGCAGTACTTC.

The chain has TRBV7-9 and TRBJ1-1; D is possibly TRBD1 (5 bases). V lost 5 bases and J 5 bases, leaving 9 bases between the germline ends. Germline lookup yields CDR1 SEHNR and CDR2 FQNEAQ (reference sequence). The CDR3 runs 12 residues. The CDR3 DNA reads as TGTGCCAGCAGCAGGGGCCGAACTGAAGCTTTCTTT. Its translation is CASSRGRTEAFF.

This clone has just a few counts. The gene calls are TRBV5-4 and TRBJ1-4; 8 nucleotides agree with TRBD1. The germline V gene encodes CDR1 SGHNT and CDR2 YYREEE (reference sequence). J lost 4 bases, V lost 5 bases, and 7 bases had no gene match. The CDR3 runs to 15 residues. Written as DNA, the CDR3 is TGTGCCAGCAGAAACCAGGGGGCCGGTAATGAAAAACTGTTTTTT. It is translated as CASRNQGAGNEKLFF.

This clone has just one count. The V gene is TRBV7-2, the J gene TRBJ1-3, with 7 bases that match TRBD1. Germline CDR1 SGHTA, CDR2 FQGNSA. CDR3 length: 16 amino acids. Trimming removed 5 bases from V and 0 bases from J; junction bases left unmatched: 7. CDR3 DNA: TGTGCCAGCAGCCCTAGGGGGCAGAGCTCTGGAAACACCATATATTTT. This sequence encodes CASSPRGQSSGNTIYF. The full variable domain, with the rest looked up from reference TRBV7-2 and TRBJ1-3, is GAGVSQSPSNKVTEKGKDVELRCDPISGHTALYWYRQSLGQGLEFLIYFQGNSAPDKSGLPSDRFSAERTGGSVSTLTIQRTQQEDSAVYLCASSPRGQSSGNTIYFGEGSWLTVV.

Here the CDR3 reads CATSRVRENTEAFF. CDR3 in DNA: TGTGCCACCAGCAGAGTCCGGGAGAACACTGAAGCTTTCTTT. This sequence joins TRBV15 and TRBJ1-1; D uncertain. The CDR3 is made up of 14 amino acids. V lost 1 base, J lost 1 base, and 7 bases lay in between. Per germline, CDR1 LNHNV and CDR2 YYDKDF (reference sequence).

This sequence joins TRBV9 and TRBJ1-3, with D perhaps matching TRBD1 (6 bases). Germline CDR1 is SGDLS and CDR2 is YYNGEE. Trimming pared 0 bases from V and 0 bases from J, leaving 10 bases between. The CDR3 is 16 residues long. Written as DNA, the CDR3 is TGTGCCAGCAGCGTAGCGGACAGCGACTCTGGAAACACCATATATTTT. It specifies CASSVADSDSGNTIYF.

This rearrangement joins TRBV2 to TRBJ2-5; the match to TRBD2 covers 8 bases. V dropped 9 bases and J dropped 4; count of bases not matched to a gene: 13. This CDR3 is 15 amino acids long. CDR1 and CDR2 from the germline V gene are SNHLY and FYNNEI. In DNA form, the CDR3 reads TGTGCCAGTTTAAGGGGAGCGGGGGCACCAGAGACCCAGTACTTC. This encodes CASLRGAGAPETQYF.

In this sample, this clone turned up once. The CDR3 protein is CASSPHLAGRAEAFF. CDR3 sequence (DNA): TGTGCCAGCAGCCCCCACCTGGCAGGGCGCGCTGAAGCTTTCTTT. This rearrangement joins TRBV9 to TRBJ1-1, with D possibly being TRBD1 (5 bases). The CDR3 consists of 15 residues. V lost 4 bases and J 6 bases, leaving 19 bases between the germline ends. Germline V gene data show CDR1 as SGDLS and CDR2 as YYNGEE.

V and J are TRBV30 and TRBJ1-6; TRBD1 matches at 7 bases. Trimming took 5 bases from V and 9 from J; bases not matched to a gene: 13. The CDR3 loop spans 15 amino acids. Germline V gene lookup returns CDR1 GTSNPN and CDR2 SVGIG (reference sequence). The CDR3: CAWLMKTGLSSPLHF. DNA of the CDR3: TGTGCCTGGCTGATGAAGACAGGGCTCAGTTCACCCCTCCACTTT.

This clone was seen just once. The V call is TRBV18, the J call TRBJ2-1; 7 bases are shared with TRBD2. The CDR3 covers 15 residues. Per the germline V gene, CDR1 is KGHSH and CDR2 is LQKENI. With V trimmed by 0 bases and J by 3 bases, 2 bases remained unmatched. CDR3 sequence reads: CASSPPQRGYNEQFF. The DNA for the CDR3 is TGTGCCAGCTCACCACCCCAGCGGGGCTACAATGAGCAGTTCTTC.

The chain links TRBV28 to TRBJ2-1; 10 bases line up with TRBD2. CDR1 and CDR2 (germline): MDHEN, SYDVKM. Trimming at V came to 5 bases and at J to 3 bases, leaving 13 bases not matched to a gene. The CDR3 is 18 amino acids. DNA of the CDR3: TGTGCCAGCAGTCCCCCCCCCAGACTAGCGGGTATCTACAATGAGCAGTTCTTC. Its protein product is CASSPPPRLAGIYNEQFF.

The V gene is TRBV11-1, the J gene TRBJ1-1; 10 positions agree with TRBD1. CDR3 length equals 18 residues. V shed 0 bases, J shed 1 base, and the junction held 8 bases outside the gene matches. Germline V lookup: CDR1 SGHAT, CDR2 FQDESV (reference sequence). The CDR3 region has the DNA TGTGCCAGCAGCTTAGCGACAGGACAGGGGGTGAGGAACACTGAAGCTTTCTTT. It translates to CASSLATGQGVRNTEAFF.

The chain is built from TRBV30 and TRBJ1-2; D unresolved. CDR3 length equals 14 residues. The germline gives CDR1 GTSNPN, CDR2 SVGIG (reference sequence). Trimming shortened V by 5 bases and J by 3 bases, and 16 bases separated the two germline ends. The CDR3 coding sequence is TGTGCCTGGGCGGGCGCAGGATGGGACTATGGCTACACCTTC. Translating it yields CAWAGAGWDYGYTF.

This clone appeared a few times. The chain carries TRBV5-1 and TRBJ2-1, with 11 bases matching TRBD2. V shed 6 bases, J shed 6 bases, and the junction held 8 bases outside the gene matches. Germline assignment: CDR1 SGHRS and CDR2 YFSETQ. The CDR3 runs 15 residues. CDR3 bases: TGCGCCAGCAACGGGGGACTAGCGGCCCTCAATGAGCAGTTCTTC. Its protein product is CASNGGLAALNEQFF.

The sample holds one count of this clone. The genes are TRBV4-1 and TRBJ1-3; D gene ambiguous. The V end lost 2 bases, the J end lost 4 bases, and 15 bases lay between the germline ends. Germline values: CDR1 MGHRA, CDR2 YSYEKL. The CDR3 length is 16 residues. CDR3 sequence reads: CASSQPSGSRGNTIYF. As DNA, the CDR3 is TGCGCCAGCAGCCAACCATCCGGGAGTAGAGGAAACACCATATATTTT.

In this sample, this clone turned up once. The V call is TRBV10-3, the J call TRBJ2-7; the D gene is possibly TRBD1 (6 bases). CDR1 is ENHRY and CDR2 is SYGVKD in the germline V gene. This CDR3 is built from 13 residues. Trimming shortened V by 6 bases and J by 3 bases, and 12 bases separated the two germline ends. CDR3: CAISGQTHYEQYF. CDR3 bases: TGTGCCATCAGCGGACAGACCCACTACGAGCAGTACTTC.

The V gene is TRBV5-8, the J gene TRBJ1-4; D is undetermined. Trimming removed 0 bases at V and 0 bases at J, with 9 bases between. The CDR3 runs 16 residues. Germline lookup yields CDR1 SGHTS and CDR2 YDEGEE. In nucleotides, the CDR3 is TGTGCCAGCAGCTTGGCAGGCACAGCAACTAATGAAAAACTGTTTTTT. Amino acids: CASSLAGTATNEKLFF. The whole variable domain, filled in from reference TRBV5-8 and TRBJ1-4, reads EAGVTQSPTHLIKTRGQQATLRCSPISGHTSVYWYQQALGLGLQFLLWYDEGEERNRGNFPPRFSGRQFPNYSSELNVNALELEDSALYLCASSLAGTATNEKLFFGSGTQLSVL.

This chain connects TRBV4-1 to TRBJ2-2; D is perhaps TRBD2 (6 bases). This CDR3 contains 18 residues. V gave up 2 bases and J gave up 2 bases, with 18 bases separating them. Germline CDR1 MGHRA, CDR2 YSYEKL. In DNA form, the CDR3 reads TGCGCCAGCAGCCAATGGGGTACCGGGAGTGATAACACCGGGGAGCTGTTTTTT. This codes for CASSQWGTGSDNTGELFF.

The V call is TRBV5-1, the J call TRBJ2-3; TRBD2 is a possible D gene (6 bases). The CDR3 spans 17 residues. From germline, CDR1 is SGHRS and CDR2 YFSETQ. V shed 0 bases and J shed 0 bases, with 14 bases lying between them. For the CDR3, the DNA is TGCGCCAGCAGCTTGGCGCCCGGCGGGATTAGCACAGATACGCAGTATTTT. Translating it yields CASSLAPGGISTDTQYF.